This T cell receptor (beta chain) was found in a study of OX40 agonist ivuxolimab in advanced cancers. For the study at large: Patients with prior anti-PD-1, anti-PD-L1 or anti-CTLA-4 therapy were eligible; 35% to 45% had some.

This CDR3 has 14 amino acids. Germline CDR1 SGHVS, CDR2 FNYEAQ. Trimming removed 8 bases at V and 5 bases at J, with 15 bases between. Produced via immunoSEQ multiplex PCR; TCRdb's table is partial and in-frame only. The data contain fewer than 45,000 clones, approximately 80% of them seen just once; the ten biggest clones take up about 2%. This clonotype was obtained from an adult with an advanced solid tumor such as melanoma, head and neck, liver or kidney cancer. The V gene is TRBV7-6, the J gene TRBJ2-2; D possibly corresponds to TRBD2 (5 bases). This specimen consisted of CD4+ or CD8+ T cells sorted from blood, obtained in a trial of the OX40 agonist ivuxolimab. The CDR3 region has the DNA TGTGCCAGCCGCGCCCTATGGGAGACCGGGGAGCTGTTTTTT. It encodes CASRALWETGELFF.